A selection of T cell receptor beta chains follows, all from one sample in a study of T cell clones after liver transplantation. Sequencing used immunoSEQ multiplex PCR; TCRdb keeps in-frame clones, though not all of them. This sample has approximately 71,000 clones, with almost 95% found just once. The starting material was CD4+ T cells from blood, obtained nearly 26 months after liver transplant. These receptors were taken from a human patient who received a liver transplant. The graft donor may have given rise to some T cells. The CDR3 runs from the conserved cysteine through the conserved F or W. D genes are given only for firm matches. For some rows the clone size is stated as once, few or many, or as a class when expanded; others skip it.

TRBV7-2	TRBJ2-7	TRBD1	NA	TGTGCCAGCAGCGATCCGACAGGGCTCCCCTTCGAGCAGTACTTC	CASSDPTGLPFEQYF
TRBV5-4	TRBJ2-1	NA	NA	TGTGCCAGCAGCTTGGGAGGGACCCAAGCGACCAGTGAGCAGTTCTTC	CASSLGGTQATSEQFF
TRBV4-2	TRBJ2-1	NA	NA	TGTGCCAGCAGCCAAGATGCGGCAGGGGTGGATGAGCAGTTCTTC	CASSQDAAGVDEQFF
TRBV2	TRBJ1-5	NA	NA	TGTGCCAGCAGGGACAGCCGCAATCAGCCCCAGCATTTT	CASRDSRNQPQHF
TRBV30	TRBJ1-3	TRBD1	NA	TGTGCCTGGAGCCGGGACAGTGGCTCTGGAAACACCATATATTTT	CAWSRDSGSGNTIYF
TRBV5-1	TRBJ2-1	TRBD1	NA	TGCGCCAGCACGCGACAGGGCTCCTACAATGAGCAGTTCTTC	CASTRQGSYNEQFF
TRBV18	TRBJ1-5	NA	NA	TGTGCCAGCTCCCTGACACTTAGCAATCAGCCCCAGCATTTT	CASSLTLSNQPQHF
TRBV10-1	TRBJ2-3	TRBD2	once	TGCGCCAGCAGTGCCGGACTAGCGGGAATAGATACGCAGTATTTT	CASSAGLAGIDTQYF
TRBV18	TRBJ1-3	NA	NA	TGTGCCAGCTCACCAATGGGGGCTTATGGAAACACCATATATTTT	CASSPMGAYGNTIYF
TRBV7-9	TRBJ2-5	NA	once	TGTGCCAGCAGCCAGACGGTACAAGAGACCCAGTACTTC	CASSQTVQETQYF
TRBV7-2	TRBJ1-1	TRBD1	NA	TGTGCCAGCAGCTCCCGGACAGGGAACACTGAAGCTTTCTTT	CASSSRTGNTEAFF
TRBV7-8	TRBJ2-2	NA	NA	TGTGCCAGCAGCTTAGAAGTTGCCATGGTCGGGGAGCTGTTTTTT	CASSLEVAMVGELFF
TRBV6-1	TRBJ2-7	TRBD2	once	TGTGCCAGCAGTGGGTCCTTCCTAGCGGGAGACTCCTACGAGCAGTACTTC	CASSGSFLAGDSYEQYF
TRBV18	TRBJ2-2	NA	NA	TGTGCCAGCCCCAATGCGAATCGGAACACCGGGGAGCTGTTTTTT	CASPNANRNTGELFF
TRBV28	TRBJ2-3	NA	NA	TGTGCCAGCAGTTTACGGGGGTCCCGTCCCACAGATACGCAGTATTTT	CASSLRGSRPTDTQYF
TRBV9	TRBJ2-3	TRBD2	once	TGTGCCAGCAGTGGCGGGACTAGCGGGAGGACAGATACGCAGTATTTT	CASSGGTSGRTDTQYF
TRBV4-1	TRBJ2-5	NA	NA	TGCGCCAGCAGCCAAGAGGGGGGGACCCAGTACTTC	CASSQEGGTQYF
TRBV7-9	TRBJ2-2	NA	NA	TGTGCCAGCAGCTTTCAGGACCTCAACACCGGGGAGCTGTTTTTT	CASSFQDLNTGELFF
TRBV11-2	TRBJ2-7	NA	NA	TGTGCCAGCAGCTTAGGGTCGGGATACGAGCAGTACTTC	CASSLGSGYEQYF
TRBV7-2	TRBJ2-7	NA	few	TGTGCCAGCAGCTCACTCATCAGGGGTGAGCAGTACTTC	CASSSLIRGEQYF
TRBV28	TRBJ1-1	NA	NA	TGTGCCAGCAGTTTTCGGGGGTTGGCTGAAGCTTTCTTT	CASSFRGLAEAFF
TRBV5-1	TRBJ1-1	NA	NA	TGCGCCAGCAGGGTAACAGGACAAACTGAAGCTTTCTTT	CASRVTGQTEAFF
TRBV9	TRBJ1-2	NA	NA	TGTGCCAGCAGCGCCCGAGGTTCCCGGGAAAGAGGCTACACCTTC	CASSARGSRERGYTF
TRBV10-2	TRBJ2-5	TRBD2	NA	TGCGCCAGCAGTCTAGCGGGAGCGGCTCAAGAGACCCAGTACTTC	CASSLAGAAQETQYF
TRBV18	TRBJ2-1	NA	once	TGTGCCAGCTCACCACCTGGCGGCAATGAGCAGTTCTTC	CASSPPGGNEQFF
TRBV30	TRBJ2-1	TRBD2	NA	TGTGCCTGGAGGCCCATCGCGGGAGCCTACAATGAGCAGTTCTTC	CAWRPIAGAYNEQFF
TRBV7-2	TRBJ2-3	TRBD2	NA	TGTGCCAGCAGCCCGGGACTAGCTACGCAGTATTTT	CASSPGLATQYF
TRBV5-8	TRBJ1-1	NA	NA	TGTGCCAGCAGCAGCGGCGGGGGGCTGAACACTGAAGCTTTCTTT	CASSSGGGLNTEAFF
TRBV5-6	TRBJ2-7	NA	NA	TGTGCCAGCAGCTTTAGGGGACCCAAGCGTCACGAGCAGTACTTC	CASSFRGPKRHEQYF
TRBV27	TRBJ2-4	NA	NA	TGTGCCAGCAGTTTAGGGAGCGACAAAAACATTCAGTACTTC	CASSLGSDKNIQYF
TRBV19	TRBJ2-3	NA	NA	TGTGCCAGTAGTATAGAGGGAACGGGAGATACGCAGTATTTT	CASSIEGTGDTQYF
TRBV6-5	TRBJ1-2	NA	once	TGTGCCAGCAGTTACTCCTCCGGGAGTGGCTATGGCTACACCTTC	CASSYSSGSGYGYTF
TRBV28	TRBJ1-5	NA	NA	TGTGCCAGCAGCATAAACAGGATTTATCAGCCCCAGCATTTT	CASSINRIYQPQHF